Sequencing of this T cell receptor beta chain was carried out in a study of regulatory T cells in long-lasting Graves disease. Study overall: Newly diagnosed Graves' patients had under 3 months of antithyroid drugs.

Looked up from germline, CDR1 is SNHLY and CDR2 is FYNNEI. The V end was cut by 3 bases, the J end by 4 bases, with 15 bases between. The CDR3 is made up of 15 amino acids. Time point reported: newly diagnosed GD, antithyroid drugs for less than 3 months. Scientists built the TCR library using RNA that was extracted from PBMCs. Researchers made TCR beta libraries by using iRepertoire HTBI primers and running Arm-PCR on CDR3 regions. In TCRdb, the multiplex PCR reads were re-called with MiXCR into one record per CDR3 protein. The data contain 350,000 to 450,000 distinct CDR3 sequences, about a sixth of them seen just once; the ten biggest clones take up 30%. This clonotype was detected once. The same data also contributed to another study, on T cells in Graves' hyperthyroidism and ophthalmopathy. That paper notes: Each patient was aged 18 to 65 and had newly diagnosed hyperthyroidism of under 2 months' duration. HTBI primers were the set used in a first-round RT-PCR of the TCR CDR3.

This receptor was identified in a man aged 35-49 years with Graves disease. V and J are TRBV2 and TRBJ1-2; no definite D call. Here the sequenced sample was peripheral blood mononuclear cells (PBMCs), taken at new diagnosis, from a patient treated with antithyroid drugs. The CDR3, as DNA: TGTGCCAGCAGTGAGGTTGAAGTTGGAGTCTATGGCTACACCTTC. It is translated as CASSEVEVGVYGYTF.